This T cell receptor (beta chain) was captured by sequencing in a study of CXCR3-negative and CXCR3-positive naive CD8 T cells. Study results and caveats: In CXCR3-positive naive cells, the TRB CDR3s were more hydrophobic than in CXCR3-negative naive cells. Unlike memory cells, which differed, naive CXCR3-negative and CXCR3-positive cells had similar TRBV-TRBJ usage.

Concerning this clonotype: Its target is not known.

In preparing the TRB cDNA libraries, 5' RACE with UMI labels was used. Following a re-call of the 5' RACE reads, TCRdb has one entry per CDR3 protein and lacks DNA. This sample's clone table lists 100,000 or so distinct CDR3 sequences. CDR3 size: 19 residues. Material: naive CXCR3+ CD8+ T cells from blood. As to subset: CD45RO-CCR7+CD27+CD95- naive CD8+ T cells expressing CXCR3 (TNR3+). The genes are TRBV12-3 or TRBV12-4 and TRBJ2-5; the TCRdb D gene call, TRBD2, has no DNA to confirm it. The sequence was collected from a human donor in good health. Some clones in this sample may be carry-over from other donors' samples. CDR3 sequence reads: CASSLGLGKAGALRETQYF.